Listed below are T cell receptor beta chains from one sample, sequenced in a study of T-cell reconstitution after alpha-beta-depleted transplantation in children. TCRdb reprocessed the PCR reads with MiXCR, giving one entry per CDR3 protein. The table lists fewer than 550,000 distinct CDR3 sequences, under 13% of them singletons. The sequencing used PBMCs from the stem cell graft donor, collected from the stem cell graft. All receptors derive from a human donor who donated a stem cell graft to a child with acute myeloid leukemia. The CDR3 runs from the conserved cysteine through the conserved F or W. The D gene is left open where the match is weak. Clone size is given for some rows only: seen once, a few or many times, or a class if the clone is expanded.

V gene	D gene	clone size	J gene	CDR3 length	CDR3 DNA	CDR3 protein
TRBV11-2	.	many	TRBJ1-3	15	TGTGCCAGCAGCGGGTCAGGAGTCTCTGGAAACACCATATATTTT	CASSGSGVSGNTIYF
TRBV5-6	.	.	TRBJ2-4	15	TGTGCCAGCAGCTCTGGGGGGTTGCGGGGAAACATTCAGTACTTC	CASSSGGLRGNIQYF
TRBV5-1	.	many	TRBJ2-5	13	TGCGCCAGCACCACGTTCGGGGAAGAGACCCAGTACTTC	CASTTFGEETQYF
TRBV7-3	.	few	TRBJ1-2	16	TGTGCCAGCAGCTTAGCGGGACGGGAAGCTAACTATGGCTACACCTTC	CASSLAGREANYGYTF
TRBV5-1	TRBD2	many	TRBJ2-5	15	TGCGCCAGCAGCTCCGGGACTAGGGCGCAAGAGACCCAGTACTTC	CASSSGTRAQETQYF
TRBV5-1	.	.	TRBJ1-3	14	TGCGCCAGCAGCGGACAGATCTCTGGAAACACCATATATTTT	CASSGQISGNTIYF
TRBV28	.	few	TRBJ1-2	13	TGTGCCAGCAGTTTAAGGGCAGACTATGGCTACACCTTC	CASSLRADYGYTF
TRBV6-2/TRBV6-3	.	few	TRBJ2-1	15	TGTGCCAGCAGTCCGGACTGGGCCTCTTCGAGTGAGCAGTTCTTC	CASSPDWASSSEQFF
TRBV6-1	.	.	TRBJ2-4	13	TGTGCCAGCAGGGGGACAGCCAAAAACATTCAGTACTTC	CASRGTAKNIQYF
TRBV20-1	.	.	TRBJ1-3	13	TGCAGTGCTTCTACAGGGTCTGGAAACACCTTATATTTT	CSASTGSGNTLYF
TRBV20-1	TRBD2	many	TRBJ2-2	13	TGCAGTGCTAGACCGGGGGGTGACGGGGAGCTGTTTTTT	CSARPGGDGELFF
TRBV5-6	.	many	TRBJ2-5	15	TGTGCCAGCAGCCAAAATTGGGCAACCCAAGAGACCCAGTACTTC	CASSQNWATQETQYF
TRBV20-1	TRBD1	many	TRBJ1-2	15	TGCAGTGCTAGACCAAGGACAGGGAGGAGCTATGGCTACACCTTC	CSARPRTGRSYGYTF
TRBV4-2	TRBD2	.	TRBJ2-2	14	TGTGCCAGCAGCCCGGGGACTAGCGGCGGGGAGCTGTTTTTT	CASSPGTSGGELFF
TRBV12-3/TRBV12-4	.	many	TRBJ2-2	17	TGTGCCAGCAGTTTAGGGGATATGACCGCGAACACCGGGGAGCTGTTTTTT	CASSLGDMTANTGELFF
TRBV29-1	.	few	TRBJ2-3	12	TGCAGCCCCCGACTAGACACAGATACGCAGTATTTT	CSPRLDTDTQYF
TRBV7-2	.	.	TRBJ2-4	15	TGTGCCAGCAGCCCATTTGGGACAACCAAAAACATTCAGTACTTC	CASSPFGTTKNIQYF
TRBV27	.	once	TRBJ1-5	17	TGTGCCAGCAACCCGAAAGGGACTTTTGGTAGCAATCAGCCCCAGCATTTT	CASNPKGTFGSNQPQHF
TRBV7-9	.	many	TRBJ2-2	12	TGTGCCAGCAGTATTCTCACCGGGGAGCTGTTTTTT	CASSILTGELFF
TRBV7-8	TRBD1	many	TRBJ1-2	16	TGTGCCAGCAGCTCATATGAGACAGGGGGCGACTATGGCTACACCTTC	CASSSYETGGDYGYTF
TRBV7-2	TRBD1	many	TRBJ2-5	13	TGTGCCAGCAGCCGAGACAGGGGAGAGACCCAGTACTTC	CASSRDRGETQYF
TRBV12-3/TRBV12-4	.	.	TRBJ2-5	13	TGTGCCAGCAGTCCCGGGGAGATTGAGACCCAGTACTTC	CASSPGEIETQYF
TRBV29-1	.	.	TRBJ1-2	13	TGCAGCACCCGGGACACAACTAACTATGGCTACACCTTC	CSTRDTTNYGYTF
TRBV9	TRBD2	.	TRBJ2-1	16	TGTGCCAGCAGGGCCGCGACTAGCGAGTTCGGGGATGAGCAGTTCTTC	CASRAATSEFGDEQFF
TRBV29-1	TRBD2	.	TRBJ2-7	13	TGCAGCGTTGCGGCTAGCGGGTCCTACGAGCAGTACTTC	CSVAASGSYEQYF
TRBV5-4	.	many	TRBJ2-2	15	TGTGCCAGCAGCCGGACGGGGGCCGGCACCGGGGAGCTGTTTTTT	CASSRTGAGTGELFF
TRBV25-1	.	.	TRBJ2-3	11	TGTGCCAGCAGTGAATCCGATACGCAGTATTTT	CASSESDTQYF
TRBV2	.	.	TRBJ1-6	15	TGTGCCAGCAGGGGCCAGACAGTTGCAATTTCACCCCTCCACTTT	CASRGQTVAISPLHF
TRBV19	.	few	TRBJ2-3	15	TGTGCCAGTAGCGGCCTGGCTAGCTGGAAGGATACGCAGTATTTT	CASSGLASWKDTQYF
TRBV7-2	.	.	TRBJ1-6	15	TGTGCCAGCAGCTTAGAATCCAGGGGCCATTCATCCCTCCACTTT	CASSLESRGHSSLHF
TRBV12-3/TRBV12-4	TRBD2	few	TRBJ2-5	17	TGTGCCAGCAGTCCCGGGACTAGCGGGGGCCCAGGGGAGACCCAGTACTTC	CASSPGTSGGPGETQYF
TRBV12-3/TRBV12-4	.	many	TRBJ1-1	13	TGTGCCAGCAGCATGGGTGGGAACACTGAAGCTTTCTTT	CASSMGGNTEAFF
TRBV5-1	TRBD2	.	TRBJ2-3	18	TGCGCCAGCAGCTTGGATGGACTAGCGGTAACTAGCACAGATACGCAGTATTTT	CASSLDGLAVTSTDTQYF
TRBV27	TRBD2	.	TRBJ2-5	14	TGTGCCAGCAGTACTAGCGATTCTGGAGAGACCCAGTACTTC	CASSTSDSGETQYF
TRBV5-4	TRBD2	.	TRBJ2-5	16	TGTGCCAGCAGCCCAGAAGTAGCGGGGGGCGAAGAGACCCAGTACTTC	CASSPEVAGGEETQYF
TRBV20-1	TRBD2	.	TRBJ2-3	16	TGCAGTGCTAGTTCGGCTAGCGGGAGGACCACAGATACGCAGTATTTT	CSASSASGRTTDTQYF
TRBV6-6	.	.	TRBJ2-3	13	TGTGCCAGCAGTTACTCGTCCGCAGATACGCAGTATTTT	CASSYSSADTQYF
TRBV7-3	.	few	TRBJ1-1	14	TGTGCCACTGGAAGGGGGGCCGAGAACACTGAAGCTTTCTTT	CATGRGAENTEAFF
TRBV11-2	TRBD2	.	TRBJ2-5	15	TGTGCCAGCAGCTTAGTTACTAGCGTCCGGGAGACCCAGTACTTC	CASSLVTSVRETQYF
TRBV12-3/TRBV12-4	TRBD2	many	TRBJ2-4	15	TGTGCCAGCAGTCATCGAGCGGGAGGGCCTAACATTCAGTACTTC	CASSHRAGGPNIQYF
TRBV15	.	.	TRBJ2-3	15	TGTGCCACCAGCATAGATGGGGCTCTCACAGATACGCAGTATTTT	CATSIDGALTDTQYF
TRBV10-3	.	few	TRBJ1-3	17	TGTGCCATCAGTGAGACTGGGGCTTCCTACTCTGGAAACACCATATATTTT	CAISETGASYSGNTIYF
TRBV11-2	.	few	TRBJ2-6	17	TGTGCCAGCAGCGTTATGGTGGGATCCTCTGGGGCCAACGTCCTGACTTTC	CASSVMVGSSGANVLTF
TRBV3-1	.	many	TRBJ2-1	15	TGTGCCAGCAGCCCGCGGGACAGCTCCTACAATGAGCAGTTCTTC	CASSPRDSSYNEQFF
TRBV6-5	.	few	TRBJ2-2	16	TGTGCCAGCAGTTACTCGCATAGGTTGGACACCGGGGAGCTGTTTTTT	CASSYSHRLDTGELFF
TRBV20-1	TRBD2	.	TRBJ2-5	15	TGCAGTGCTAGAGGTTTTAGCGGGAGATTTGAGACCCAGTACTTC	CSARGFSGRFETQYF